These 24 T cell receptor beta chains were all obtained from the same sample, sequenced in a study of blood T cell repertoires in COVID-19 (dated by TCRdb to 2018 to 2020). The library relied on the immunoSEQ multiplex PCR assay. The source is immuneACCESS, and TCRdb retained only in-frame sequences with V and J called. Part of the clones is not carried over; for the studies checked, unresolved V genes explain less than half of this, and the remainder is unexplained. A total of approximately 300,000 clones appear in this sample, 65% to 85% of them only once. The ten biggest clones cover approximately 14% of the sample. The sequenced sample consisted of peripheral blood. The receptor set was obtained from a person aged 65-85 years with COVID-19, enrolled during active disease.

The chain has TRBV6-2 or TRBV6-3 and TRBJ1-5; tentatively, D is TRBD1 (6 bases). This CDR3 spans 14 amino acids. The V end was cut by 5 bases, the J end by 4 bases, with 12 bases between. Germline V lookup: CDR1 MNHEY, CDR2 SVGEGT. The CDR3 spells CASSPDRRNQPQHF. Written as DNA, the CDR3 is TGTGCCAGCAGTCCCGACAGGAGAAATCAGCCCCAGCATTTT.

This clone was counted between two and nine times. The genes are TRBV2 and TRBJ2-1, with 7 bases that match TRBD2. Losses at the gene ends were 6 bases for V and 6 bases for J; bases not matched to a gene: 8. CDR1 is SNHLY, CDR2 FYNNEI, per germline. This CDR3 has 14 amino acids. DNA for the CDR3: TGTGCCAGCAGAGGGCTACTAGCGAGCAATGAGCAGTTCTTC. Amino acids: CASRGLLASNEQFF.

The chain carries TRBV12-3 or TRBV12-4 and TRBJ2-7; D may be TRBD1 (5 bases). V gave up 5 bases and J gave up 4 bases, with 12 bases separating them. CDR3 length: 13 amino acids. Here the CDR3 DNA reads TGTGCCAGCAGTCCCGAAGGGGTGTACGAGCAGTACTTC. It translates to CASSPEGVYEQYF.

This clone was seen a single time. This chain uses TRBV28 with TRBJ1-3, with 10 bases aligning to TRBD1. This CDR3 spans 16 amino acids. The germline V gene encodes CDR1 MDHEN and CDR2 SYDVKM. The V gene end was trimmed by 5 bases and the J gene end by 0 bases; junction bases not matched to a gene: 4. The CDR3 coding sequence is TGTGCCAGCAGTACCCGGGACAGGGGCTCTGGAAACACCATATATTTT. Its translation is CASSTRDRGSGNTIYF.

This chain uses TRBV6-2 or TRBV6-3 with TRBJ2-3; D is ambiguous. The CDR3 consists of 15 residues. V lost 5 bases to trimming and J lost 5 bases, with 17 bases between them. The germline gives CDR1 MNHEY, CDR2 SVGEGT. Here the CDR3 reads CASSLPGVSGDTQYF. In DNA form, the CDR3 reads TGTGCCAGCAGTCTGCCGGGTGTTTCTGGAGATACGCAGTATTTT.

This sequence joins TRBV2 and TRBJ1-2; D remains unclear. The CDR3 is 13 amino acids. V lost 7 bases and J lost 5, with 14 bases in between. Germline loops: CDR1 SNHLY, CDR2 FYNNEI. CDR3 nucleotide sequence: TGTGCCAGCACTCCATCAGTGGAGTATGGCTACACCTTC. Its protein is CASTPSVEYGYTF.

The V gene is TRBV4-3, the J gene TRBJ2-3, with a tentative D call TRBD1 (6 bases). Trimming removed 0 bases from V and 7 bases from J, with 14 bases in between. Germline CDR1 is LGHNA and CDR2 is YSLEER. CDR3 length equals 15 residues. CDR3 nucleotides: TGCGCCAGCAGCCAAGAAAAGGGGGTCTTTTATACGCAGTATTTT. Residues: CASSQEKGVFYTQYF.

The genes are TRBV3-1 (or the pseudogene TRBV3-2) and TRBJ2-7; D ambiguous. Germline CDR1 is LGHDT and CDR2 is YNNKEL (reference sequence). V gave up 2 bases and J gave up 4 bases, with 3 bases separating them. This CDR3 has 11 amino acids. CDR3 sequence (DNA): TGTGCCAGCAGCCAACTTTACGAGCAGTACTTC. Its protein product is CASSQLYEQYF.

This CDR3 is CASKLSGGQETQYF. The CDR3 DNA is TGTGCCAGCAAACTGAGCGGGGGCCAGGAGACCCAGTACTTC. The chain uses TRBV25-1 and TRBJ2-5; TRBD2 matches at 8 bases. J gave up 5 bases and V 7 bases, and 9 bases lay outside the gene matches. Germline loops: CDR1 MGHDK, CDR2 SYGVNS. The CDR3 is made up of 14 amino acids.

The V call is TRBV19, the J call TRBJ2-2; a weak D match, TRBD2 (5 bases). V was shortened by 5 bases and J by 3 bases, with 13 bases between the two germline ends. Germline CDR1 is LNHDA and CDR2 is SQIVND (reference sequence). The CDR3 contains 15 residues. The CDR3 sequence: CASSPLGSDTGELFF. The DNA for the CDR3 is TGTGCCAGTAGTCCGTTGGGGAGCGACACCGGGGAGCTGTTTTTT. The full variable domain, completed using reference TRBV19 and TRBJ2-2, is DGGITQSPKYLFRKEGQNVTLSCEQNLNHDAMYWYRQDPGQGLRLIYYSQIVNDFQKGDIAEGYSVSREKKESFPLTVTSAQKNPTAFYLCASSPLGSDTGELFFGEGSRLTVL.

With respect to this clone: At the DNA level, this CDR3 is encoded by other sequences in the same sample as well. The chain recombines TRBV7-9 with TRBJ1-2, with no clear D. Deletions cut 2 bases from V and 7 bases from J, with 11 bases between. Germline assignment: CDR1 SEHNR and CDR2 FQNEAQ (reference sequence). This CDR3 is 13 amino acids long. The CDR3 reads CASSLIGVSGYTF. DNA for the CDR3: TGTGCCAGCAGCTTAATCGGGGTCTCTGGCTACACCTTC.

The chain combines TRBV7-2 with TRBJ2-3, with D unresolved. Germline lookup yields CDR1 SGHTA and CDR2 FQGNSA. The CDR3 covers 14 residues. The ends were cut back, 2 bases at V and 1 base at J, with 7 bases in the middle. DNA for the CDR3: TGTGCCAGCAGCTTAATAAGCGGCACAGATACGCAGTATTTT. Its protein is CASSLISGTDTQYF.

This chain links TRBV12-3 or TRBV12-4 with TRBJ2-7; perhaps TRBD1 as D (6 bases). V was pared by 7 bases and J by 6 bases, with 10 bases between. The CDR3 has 11 residues. CDR3: CASTTGFEQYF. Written as DNA, the CDR3 is TGTGCCAGCACCACAGGGTTCGAGCAGTACTTC.

The chain recombines TRBV4-2 with TRBJ2-5, with D possibly being TRBD1 (6 bases). In germline, CDR1 is LGHNA, CDR2 YNFKEQ. CDR3 length equals 15 residues. Trimming left V 4 bases short and J 3 bases short, with 15 bases between. The CDR3 here is CASSPPDSREETQYF. The CDR3 DNA sequence: TGTGCCAGCAGCCCCCCGGACAGCAGAGAAGAGACCCAGTACTTC.

This chain uses TRBV11-3 with TRBJ2-1; TRBD2 agrees at 10 bases. The CDR3 has 14 amino acids. V lost 2 bases and J lost 5; bases outside the gene matches: 0. Per germline, CDR1 SGHNT and CDR2 YENEEA. The CDR3: CASSLLAGDNEQFF. Written as DNA, the CDR3 is TGTGCCAGCAGCTTACTAGCGGGGGACAATGAGCAGTTCTTC.

CDR3 amino acids: CASSPGTPTDTQYF. The DNA of the CDR3 is TGCGCCAGCAGCCCCGGGACACCCACAGATACGCAGTATTTT. The chain is built from TRBV4-3 and TRBJ2-3; perhaps TRBD1 as D (6 bases). Germline CDR1 reads LGHNA; CDR2 reads YSLEER. Trimming stripped 4 bases from V and 2 bases from J, with 10 bases between. The CDR3 runs 14 residues.

The CDR3 is CASSPGGGPFANVLTF. The CDR3 nucleotides read TGTGCCAGCTCACCAGGGGGGGGCCCCTTCGCCAACGTCCTGACTTTC. This chain joins TRBV18 and TRBJ2-6; D is perhaps TRBD2 (7 bases). The CDR3 has 16 amino acids. The germline V and J ends were trimmed by 2 bases and 7 bases, with 15 bases remaining between them. Germline V lookup: CDR1 KGHSH, CDR2 LQKENI. Full variable domain (remainder filled in from reference TRBV18 and TRBJ2-6): NAGVMQNPRHLVRRRGQEARLRCSPMKGHSHVYWYRQLPEEGLKFMVYLQKENIIDESGMPKERFSAEFPKEGPSILRIQQVVRGDSAAYFCASSPGGGPFANVLTFGAGSRLTVL.

The V gene is TRBV3-1 (or the pseudogene TRBV3-2), the J gene TRBJ1-2; 8 nucleotides agree with TRBD1. CDR1 and CDR2 from the germline V gene are LGHDT and YNNKEL (reference sequence). This CDR3 has 16 amino acids. V shed 0 bases, J shed 8 bases, and the junction held 11 bases outside the gene matches. The CDR3 DNA is TGTGCCAGCAGCCAAGATCACGCAGGGGGCGCGAGGGGCTACACCTTC. It encodes CASSQDHAGGARGYTF.

A few counts support this clone. The chain joins TRBV7-3 to TRBJ2-5; D is uncertain. The CDR3 has 13 amino acids. Germline CDR1 is SGHTA and CDR2 is FQGTGA. V lost 5 bases and J 1 base, leaving 8 bases between the germline ends. The CDR3 sequence is CASSLYPQETQYF. The CDR3 DNA reads TGTGCCAGCAGCCTCTATCCCCAAGAGACCCAGTACTTC. Supplemented by reference TRBV7-3 and TRBJ2-5, the full variable domain reads GAGVSQTPSNKVTEKGKYVELRCDPISGHTALYWYRQSLGQGPEFLIYFQGTGAADDSGLPNDRFFAVRPEGSVSTLKIQRTERGDSAVYLCASSLYPQETQYFGPGTRLLVL.

CDR3 region: CASRVVSGTEAFF. The CDR3, as DNA: TGTGCCAGCAGGGTGGTATCAGGGACTGAAGCTTTCTTT. V usage is TRBV6-5 and J usage is TRBJ1-1, with D maybe TRBD1 (5 bases). V gave up 6 bases and J gave up 5 bases, with 13 bases separating them. CDR1 and CDR2 (germline): MNHEY, SVGAGI. CDR3 length equals 13 residues.

CDR3 region: CASNRDRGNSPLHF. The DNA for the CDR3 is TGTGCCAGCAATCGTGACAGGGGAAATTCACCCCTCCACTTT. The chain joins TRBV2 to TRBJ1-6, with 8 bases matching TRBD1. CDR3 length: 14 amino acids. J gave up 7 bases and V 7 bases, and 6 bases lay outside the gene matches. Germline assignment: CDR1 SNHLY and CDR2 FYNNEI.

This clone was seen a few times. The chain joins TRBV7-2 to TRBJ2-5; TRBD2 is a possible D gene (6 bases). The germline gives CDR1 SGHTA, CDR2 FQGNSA. V shed 2 bases and J shed 7 bases, with 11 bases lying between them. The CDR3 loop spans 13 amino acids. Here the CDR3 reads CASSLRSGGTQYF. The DNA of the CDR3 is TGTGCCAGCAGCTTACGGTCCGGGGGGACCCAGTACTTC.

This clone was found once. This sequence joins TRBV2 and TRBJ1-6; D call uncertain. Germline-derived CDR1 and CDR2 are SNHLY and FYNNEI. With 4 bases removed from V and 4 bases from J, the gap between germline ends came to 5 bases. There are 13 residues in the CDR3. CDR3 region: CASSGSYNSPLHF. CDR3 bases: TGTGCCAGCAGTGGCAGTTATAATTCACCCCTCCACTTT.

The CDR3 region has the DNA TGTGCCACCTCGAGAGGAGCCCAAGAGACCCAGTACTTC. Translation gives CATSRGAQETQYF. This chain joins TRBV2 and TRBJ2-5; D remains unclear. Germline assignment: CDR1 SNHLY and CDR2 FYNNEI. Trimming pared 10 bases from V and 1 base from J, leaving 13 bases between. The CDR3 is made up of 13 amino acids.